This entry lists 10 T cell receptor beta chains sequenced from one sample in a study of beta chain features in type 1 diabetes. Expressed TCRB transcripts were sequenced after all isolated RNA was converted to cDNA. The assay was immunoSEQ multiplex PCR, and TCRdb's table has in-frame clones only and misses some. This sample yields 300,000 to 350,000 clones, of which 13% to 15% are seen a single time; approximately 6.7% belongs to the top ten. Sample: central memory CD4+ T cells from blood. The source is a man younger than 45 in good health.

The chain is built from TRBV11-3 and TRBJ2-1; D possibly uses TRBD1 or TRBD2 (5 bases each). CDR1 is SGHNT and CDR2 is YENEEA in the germline V gene. Trimming shortened V by 0 bases and J by 6 bases, and 12 bases separated the two germline ends. The CDR3 is 15 residues long. This CDR3 reads CASSLEQARGNEQFF. CDR3 coding DNA: TGTGCCAGCAGCTTAGAACAGGCCCGGGGCAATGAGCAGTTCTTC.

This clone was picked up many times. The rearrangement joins TRBV4-1 to TRBJ2-1; TRBD2 matches at 15 bases. Per germline, CDR1 MGHRA and CDR2 YSYEKL. The CDR3 runs 19 residues. J was trimmed by 4 bases and V by 2 bases; bases with no gene match: 9. CDR3 region: CASSQIGLAGGPAYNEQFF. DNA for the CDR3: TGCGCCAGCAGCCAAATAGGACTAGCGGGAGGGCCCGCTTACAATGAGCAGTTCTTC.

The chain combines TRBV6-1 with TRBJ2-4, with D hard to call. The CDR3 runs 10 residues. Germline loops: CDR1 MNHNS, CDR2 SASEGT. The ends were cut back, 8 bases at V and 8 bases at J, with 7 bases in the middle. CDR3 DNA sequence: TGTGCCAGCTTTTCGGACATTCAGTACTTC. Translation gives CASFSDIQYF.

This clone was picked up a small number of times. The CDR3 is CASSPILSANVLTF. CDR3 DNA: TGTGCCAGCAGCCCTATTCTTTCGGCCAACGTCCTGACTTTC. This chain connects TRBV14 to TRBJ2-6, with no clear D. V was clipped by 4 bases and J by 6 bases, with 10 bases between them. Germline CDR1 SGHDN, CDR2 FVKESK. The CDR3 is 14 amino acids.

The V gene is TRBV5-6, the J gene TRBJ2-7, with TRBD1 as a possible D gene (6 bases). Between the trimmed V and J ends, which lost 4 bases and 3 bases, there was a span of 11 bases. Germline V gene lookup returns CDR1 SGHDT and CDR2 YYEEEE. The CDR3 extends over 13 amino acids. The CDR3 spells CASSTRGSYEQYF. The CDR3 nucleotides read TGTGCCAGCAGCACGAGGGGGAGCTACGAGCAGTACTTC. The whole variable domain, remainder taken from reference TRBV5-6 and TRBJ2-7, is DAGVTQSPTHLIKTRGQQVTLRCSPKSGHDTVSWYQQALGQGPQFIFQYYEEEERQRGNFPDRFSGHQFPNYSSELNVNALLLGDSALYLCASSTRGSYEQYFGPGTRLTVT.

In this sample, this clone turned up a few times. CDR3 protein: CASSERRGLETQYF. CDR3 DNA sequence: TGTGCCAGCAGCGAAAGGAGGGGTCTGGAGACCCAGTACTTC. V and J are TRBV7-6 and TRBJ2-5, with a possible D match to TRBD2 (6 bases). This CDR3 is 14 amino acids long. Trimming took off 5 bases at V and 5 bases at J, with 15 bases between the two ends. The germline CDR1 and CDR2 sequences are SGHVS and FNYEAQ.

This clone was picked up a small number of times. The chain carries TRBV6-6 and TRBJ1-5; no definite D call. Trimming cost V 5 bases and J 11 bases, with 13 bases left between them. Germline lookup yields CDR1 MNHNY and CDR2 SVGAGI (reference sequence). The CDR3 length is 12 residues. The CDR3 spells CASSPIFGSQHF. The CDR3 DNA follows: TGTGCCAGCAGTCCTATTTTCGGGTCCCAGCATTTT.

The genes are TRBV25-1 and TRBJ2-2; 8 bases map to TRBD1. The trim removed 4 bases at V and 4 bases at J, leaving 5 bases unmatched. Germline CDR1 MGHDK, CDR2 SYGVNS. The CDR3 runs 15 residues. CDR3 nucleotides: TGTGCCAGCAGTGCTATGGACAGGGCCACCGGGGAGCTGTTTTTT. Protein: CASSAMDRATGELFF.

This clone was picked up many times. The V gene is TRBV7-2, the J gene TRBJ2-5; weak D call: TRBD1 (5 bases). CDR1 SGHTA and CDR2 FQGNSA come from the germline V gene. The CDR3 consists of 14 residues. Trimming removed 5 bases from V and 6 bases from J, with 16 bases in between. DNA for the CDR3: TGTGCCAGCAGCAAAGGCAGGGCTGGGCAGACCCAGTACTTC. This translates into CASSKGRAGQTQYF.

This clone came up once. The chain is built from TRBV7-8 and TRBJ2-3; D may be TRBD2 (6 bases). This CDR3 contains 15 residues. V was cut by 6 bases and J by 0 bases, with 13 bases left in between. The germline CDR1 and CDR2 sequences are SGHVS and FQNEAQ. CDR3 bases: TGTGCCAGCAGTTTGGGGACTGCTAGCACAGATACGCAGTATTTT. Amino acids: CASSLGTASTDTQYF.